This T cell receptor beta chain was captured in a study of OX40 agonist ivuxolimab in advanced cancers. Across the study: Every 2 weeks, ivuxolimab was infused into the patients intravenously at between 0.01 and 10 mg/kg. Patients with hepatocellular carcinoma, melanoma, renal cell or head and neck cancer made up the dose-escalation patients. Findings and limits, study-wide: There were, on average, more expanded clones in CD8+ T cells than in CD4+.

Germline loops: CDR1 SGHVS, CDR2 FQNEAQ. This CDR3 spans 13 amino acids. Trimming left V 5 bases short and J 6 bases short, with 11 bases between. Worth noting for this clone: The target antigen is unknown.

Method: immunoSEQ multiplex PCR; TCRdb's copy keeps in-frame clones and lacks some. The repertoire holds 65,000 to 90,000 clones, with around nine tenths as singletons. The V gene is TRBV7-8, the J gene TRBJ2-1, with TRBD2 as a possible D gene (6 bases). This clonotype was sampled from an adult with an advanced solid tumor such as melanoma, head and neck, liver or kidney cancer. The specimen comprised CD4+ or CD8+ T cells sorted from blood, sampled in a trial of the OX40 agonist ivuxolimab. The CDR3 coding sequence is TGTGCCAGCAGCCCCGGGGGTATCAATGAGCAGTTCTTC. Translating it yields CASSPGGINEQFF. The variable domain in full, with the rest retrieved from reference TRBV7-8 and TRBJ2-1, is GAGVSQSPRYKVAKRGQDVALRCDPISGHVSLFWYQQALGQGPEFLTYFQNEAQLDKSGLPSDRFFAERPEGSVSTLKIQRTQQEDSAVYLCASSPGGINEQFFGPGTRLTVL.